This record concerns one T cell receptor (beta chain) sequence. Its target is not known. This record comes from a study of shared clonotypes between healthy human individuals. Profiled with immunoSEQ multiplex PCR; TCRdb holds only in-frame clones, not every one. This sample has approximately 98,000 clones, with 55% to 70% found just once. CDR3 size: 15 residues. Trimming left V 4 bases short and J 0 bases short, with 12 bases between. CDR1 and CDR2 (germline): SGHDN, FVKESK. Broader study findings: Generally, naive subsets (rather than memory subsets) showed larger estimated richness.

This chain joins TRBV14 and TRBJ1-1, with D possibly being TRBD1 (6 bases). This receptor was taken from a woman under 40 in good health. Source material: memory CD8+ T cells sorted from blood. Stated subset: CD45RO+ cells pooled with CCR7-negative TemRA cells. The DNA of the CDR3 is TGTGCCAGCAGCCCCGACAGGTTGGTGAACACTGAAGCTTTCTTT. Translating it yields CASSPDRLVNTEAFF.